One sample yielded the 15 T cell receptor beta chains listed below, sequenced in a study of tumor-infiltrating lymphocytes in oesophageal squamous cell carcinoma. TCRdb called the PCR reads again in MiXCR, with one record for every CDR3 protein. The sample holds tens of thousands of distinct CDR3 sequences; around a third are singletons and the top ten take 15% to 20%. Sequencing was done on a sample of esophageal tumor tissue. Receptors originate from a female donor with esophageal squamous cell carcinoma.

This chain joins TRBV7-2 and TRBJ2-1; D may be TRBD1 or TRBD2 (6 bases each). Germline lookup yields CDR1 SGHTA and CDR2 FQGNSA. Trimming cost V 5 bases and J 5 bases, with 19 bases left between them. This CDR3 is built from 16 residues. CDR3 sequence reads: CASSHPGGGGDNEQFF. The CDR3 nucleotides are TGTGCCAGCAGCCATCCGGGTGGAGGGGGAGACAATGAGCAGTTCTTC. The entire variable domain, with the rest obtained from reference TRBV7-2 and TRBJ2-1, is as follows: GAGVSQSPSNKVTEKGKDVELRCDPISGHTALYWYRQSLGQGLEFLIYFQGNSAPDKSGLPSDRFSAERTGGSVSTLTIQRTQQEDSAVYLCASSHPGGGGDNEQFFGPGTRLTVL.

Many counts were recorded for this clonotype. The CDR3 nucleotides are TGTGCCACTAGGGATTCCTACAATGAGCAGTTCTTC. Translating it yields CATRDSYNEQFF. V gene TRBV28 combines with J gene TRBJ2-1; D gene ambiguous. The CDR3 spans 12 residues. Trimming took off 10 bases at V and 1 base at J, with 8 bases between the two ends. Germline V gene lookup returns CDR1 MDHEN and CDR2 SYDVKM.

The V gene is TRBV9, the J gene TRBJ2-1; the D gene is possibly TRBD2 (6 bases). The J call is uncertain, as TRBJ2-7 better fits the DNA end. The CDR3 length is 16 residues. Germline values: CDR1 SGDLS, CDR2 YYNGEE. CDR3 DNA sequence: TGTGCCAGCAGCGTTGGGGGGAGAAGCTCCTACAATGAGCAGTACTTC. This sequence encodes CASSVGGRSSYNEQYF.

This clonotype is medium-sized. V gene TRBV7-9 combines with J gene TRBJ1-1; 9 nucleotides agree with TRBD1. Losses at the gene ends were 1 base for V and 0 bases for J; bases not matched to a gene: 9. CDR3 size: 18 residues. The V gene's germline CDR1 is SEHNR and CDR2 FQNEAQ (reference sequence). CDR3 DNA sequence: TGTGCCAGCAGCTTAGGACGCGGGAGGGACAGGGTGAACACTGAAGCTTTCTTT. Its protein is CASSLGRGRDRVNTEAFF.

This clonotype rates as medium-sized. This chain links TRBV7-8 with TRBJ1-1; D may be TRBD1 (5 bases). Germline lookup yields CDR1 SGHVS and CDR2 FQNEAQ. V was cut by 10 bases and J by 5 bases, with 23 bases left in between. The CDR3 is 15 residues long. The CDR3 protein is CATQWGGTGGTEAFF. DNA of the CDR3: TGTGCCACCCAGTGGGGGGGGACGGGGGGGACTGAAGCTTTCTTT.

The rearrangement links TRBV11-2 to TRBJ2-5; tentatively, D is TRBD2 (6 bases). The last part of the DNA fits TRBJ2-1 better; the J call may be wrong. Germline CDR1 and CDR2: SGHAT and FQNNGV. The CDR3 extends over 16 amino acids. CDR3 DNA: TGTGCCAGCAGCAAAAACCGGGACTCCCTTTTGGGTGAGCAGTTCTTC. This encodes CASSKNRDSLLGEQFF.

This clonotype has a handful of counts. V usage is TRBV11-1 and J usage is TRBJ2-1, with D perhaps TRBD1 or TRBD2 (5 bases each). The germline V and J ends were trimmed by 5 bases and 0 bases, with 11 bases remaining between them. The CDR3 is 15 amino acids. Germline CDR1 SGHAT, CDR2 FQDESV (reference sequence). Written as DNA, the CDR3 is TGTGCCAGCAGCCCGAGAGGGGACTCCTACAATGAGCAGTTCTTC. It is translated as CASSPRGDSYNEQFF.

The V and J genes are TRBV27 and TRBJ2-1; 15 bases map to TRBD2. V was clipped by 7 bases and J by 8 bases; unmatched bases: 6. Per germline, CDR1 MNHEY and CDR2 SMNVEV (reference sequence). The CDR3 loop spans 15 amino acids. The CDR3 DNA reads TGTGCCAGCACCATAAGGACTAGCGGGAGGGATGAGCAGTTCTTC. This encodes CASTIRTSGRDEQFF.

Remarks on this clonotype: Just one base apart from a much larger clone, this may be a read error. The rearrangement uses TRBV4-1 and TRBJ2-5, with D unclear. The J call may be in error: the DNA end matches TRBJ2-1 better. This CDR3 is 15 amino acids long. Per germline, CDR1 MGHRA and CDR2 YSYEKL. Written as DNA, the CDR3 is TGCGCCAGCAGCCAAGAAGGCGTAGATACCTACGAGCAGTTCTTC. This translates into CASSQEGVDTYEQFF.

The sample holds many counts of this clonotype. The CDR3 bases are TGCGCCACCACGGACAGCCAAGAGACCCAGTACTTC. Translating it yields CATTDSQETQYF. The rearrangement uses TRBV5-1 and TRBJ2-5; tentative D call: TRBD1 (6 bases). Trimming removed 9 bases at V and 1 base at J, with 10 bases between. Germline CDR1 reads SGHRS; CDR2 reads YFSETQ. This CDR3 contains 12 residues.

Turning to this clonotype: This may come from a read error, since a much larger clone is one base off. This rearrangement joins TRBV28 to TRBJ1-6, with D perhaps TRBD1 (6 bases). Per the germline V gene, CDR1 is MDHEN and CDR2 is SYDVKM. This CDR3 spans 14 amino acids. The CDR3 DNA follows: TGTGCCAGCAGTCTCCGGACAGCAAATTCACCCCTCTACTTT. This sequence encodes CASSLRTANSPLYF.

This clonotype has ten or more counts. A much larger clonotype is one base distant, so this may be a read error. V usage is TRBV7-8 and J usage is TRBJ2-7; 8 bases agree with TRBD1. The germline gives CDR1 SGHVS, CDR2 FQNEAQ. The CDR3 sequence is 14 residues long. With 0 bases clipped from V and 6 bases from J, the junction kept 4 bases outside the gene matches. The CDR3 DNA is TGTGCCAGCAGCTTAGCGTGGACAGGGTCCGAGCAGTACTTC. This sequence encodes CASSLAWTGSEQYF.

The table lists this clonotype with many counts. This could be a read error, since a much larger clone is one nucleotide away. The rearrangement joins TRBV28 to TRBJ2-4; 9 positions agree with TRBD1. The J call could be wrong; TRBJ2-1 is a better fit for the DNA end. CDR1 is MDHEN and CDR2 is SYDVKM in the germline V gene. There are 15 residues in the CDR3. CDR3 loop: CASSSPDRGRYEQFF. The CDR3 bases are TGTGCCAGCAGTTCACCGGACAGGGGTCGCTACGAGCAGTTCTTC.

This chain joins TRBV7-2 and TRBJ2-5, with 7 bases fitting TRBD2. The CDR3 consists of 15 residues. CDR1 is SGHTA, CDR2 FQGNSA, per germline. The ends lost 3 bases at V and 11 bases at J; junction bases unmatched: 15. Written as DNA, the CDR3 is TGTGCCAGCAGCTTTAGTAGCGGGTCCTACAATGAGCAGTACTTC. Translation gives CASSFSSGSYNEQYF.

In the case of this clonotype: The CDR3 does not end in the conserved phenylalanine or tryptophan, so this is likely a read error. The limits of the CDR3 on the DNA are not certain, so only TCRdb's listed CDR3 is given. The chain uses TRBV7-6 and TRBJ1-1. The CDR3 contains 17 residues when both ends are counted. From germline, CDR1 is SGHVS and CDR2 FNYEAQ. The CDR3 is CASSLDGSGSNEQFFGA.